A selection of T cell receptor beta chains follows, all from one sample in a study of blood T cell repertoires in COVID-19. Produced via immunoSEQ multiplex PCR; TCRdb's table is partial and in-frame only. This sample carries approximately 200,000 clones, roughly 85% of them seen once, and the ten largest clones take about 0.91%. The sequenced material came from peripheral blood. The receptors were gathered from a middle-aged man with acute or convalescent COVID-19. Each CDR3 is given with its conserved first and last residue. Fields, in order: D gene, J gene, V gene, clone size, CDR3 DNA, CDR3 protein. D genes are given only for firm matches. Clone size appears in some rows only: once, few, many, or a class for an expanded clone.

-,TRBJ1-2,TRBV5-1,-,TGCGCCAGCAGCTTGGGCAGTAACTATGGCTACACCTTC,CASSLGSNYGYTF
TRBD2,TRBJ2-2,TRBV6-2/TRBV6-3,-,TGTGCCAGCAGCTCTAGCGGGGTTGGCACCGGGGAGCTGTTTTTT,CASSSSGVGTGELFF
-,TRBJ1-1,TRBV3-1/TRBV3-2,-,TGTGCCAGCAGCCAAGATTGGGGGCGGCCGAACACTGAAGCTTTCTTT,CASSQDWGRPNTEAFF
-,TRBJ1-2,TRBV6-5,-,TGTGTCAGCAGGAGGGGGTACTATGGCTACACCTTC,CVSRRGYYGYTF
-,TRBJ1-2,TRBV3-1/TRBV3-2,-,TGTGCCAGCAGCCAAATGCGGGGTGACGATGACTACACCTTC,CASSQMRGDDDYTF
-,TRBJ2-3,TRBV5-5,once,TGTGCCAGCAGCCGCGGGACTGCTAGCACAGATACGCAGTATTTT,CASSRGTASTDTQYF
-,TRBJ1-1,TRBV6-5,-,TGTGCCAGCAGTTACGACAGGACCTACACTGAAGCTTTCTTT,CASSYDRTYTEAFF
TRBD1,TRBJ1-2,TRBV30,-,TGTGCCTGCCCCGGGACAGGGGTTTATGGCTACACCTTC,CACPGTGVYGYTF
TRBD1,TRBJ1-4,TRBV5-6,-,TGTGCCAGCAACATACAGGGGGCCACTAATGAAAAACTGTTTTTT,CASNIQGATNEKLFF
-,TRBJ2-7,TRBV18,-,TGTGCCAGCTCACCAACGACAGTATTCTACGAGCAGTACTTC,CASSPTTVFYEQYF
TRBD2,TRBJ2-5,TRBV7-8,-,TGTGCCAGCAGCAGAAATAGCGGGGAAGAGACCCAGTACTTC,CASSRNSGEETQYF
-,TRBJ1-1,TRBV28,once,TGTGCCAGCAGTTTTGCTAGGGGGATTAACACTGAAGCTTTCTTT,CASSFARGINTEAFF
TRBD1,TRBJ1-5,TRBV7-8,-,TGTGCCAGCAGCTTAAGAACCGGGACAGGGATTGGGGCAAATCAGCCCCAGCATTTT,CASSLRTGTGIGANQPQHF
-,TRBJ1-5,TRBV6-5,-,TGTGCCAGCAGTTCGGACAGTACCAATCAGCCCCAGCATTTT,CASSSDSTNQPQHF
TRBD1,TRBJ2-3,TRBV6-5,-,TGTGCCAGCAGTTACGATTTAACAGGGGAAACAGATACGCAGTATTTT,CASSYDLTGETDTQYF
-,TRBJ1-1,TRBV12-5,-,TGTGCTAGTGGTTTGACGGGTGTCTACACTGAAGCTTTCTTT,CASGLTGVYTEAFF
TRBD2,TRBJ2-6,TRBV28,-,TGTGCCAGCAGTGAAGCGGGGTTCTCTGGGGCCAACGTCCTGACTTTC,CASSEAGFSGANVLTF
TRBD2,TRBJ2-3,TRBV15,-,TGTGCCACCAGGATTAGCGGGGGTAGCACAGATACGCAGTATTTT,CATRISGGSTDTQYF
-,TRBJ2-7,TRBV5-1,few,TGCGCCAGCAGCTTGGACAACTCCTACGAGCAGTACTTC,CASSLDNSYEQYF
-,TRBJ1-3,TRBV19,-,TGTGCCAGTAGTTCCACAGGAAACACCATATATTTT,CASSSTGNTIYF
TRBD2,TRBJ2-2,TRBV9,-,TGTGCCAGCAGCCCCCGGATTAGCGGGGGGGTACACACCGGGGAGCTGTTTTTT,CASSPRISGGVHTGELFF
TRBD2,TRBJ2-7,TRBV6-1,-,TGTGCCAGCAGTGAATTCGGTCGGTTTTTAGCGGGGGGGATTGGCGAGCAGTACTTC,CASSEFGRFLAGGIGEQYF
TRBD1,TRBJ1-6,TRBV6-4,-,TGTGCCAGCTCTCCCCGGGGCCAGGGGGATTCACCCCTCCACTTT,CASSPRGQGDSPLHF
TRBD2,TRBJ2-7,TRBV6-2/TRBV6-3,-,TGTGCCAGCAGTTCGACTAGCGGGGGGGCCTACGAGCAGTACTTC,CASSSTSGGAYEQYF
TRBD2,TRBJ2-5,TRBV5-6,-,TGTGCCAGCAGCGGCCTTAGCGGGGTGGAGCAAGAGACCCAGTACTTC,CASSGLSGVEQETQYF
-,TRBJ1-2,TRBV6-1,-,TGTGCCAGCACCTCCCCAGGGTATGGCTACACCTTC,CASTSPGYGYTF
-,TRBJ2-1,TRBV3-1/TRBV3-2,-,TGTGCCAGCAGCTCACATTCAGAAGCGGTCCGGGGTGAGCAGTTCTTC,CASSSHSEAVRGEQFF
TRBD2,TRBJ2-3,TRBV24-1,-,TGTGCCACCAGTGGGCCTCTAGCGGGGGGGCTTGATACGCAGTATTTT,CATSGPLAGGLDTQYF
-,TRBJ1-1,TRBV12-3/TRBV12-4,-,TGTGCCAGCAGTTTTGTGAGGAACACTGAAGCTTTCTTT,CASSFVRNTEAFF
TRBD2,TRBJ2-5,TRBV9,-,TGTGCCAGCAGCGTAGCTCCGCTAGCGGGGGGGCAAGAGACCCAGTACTTC,CASSVAPLAGGQETQYF
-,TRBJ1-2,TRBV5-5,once,TGTGCCAGCAGCTTGCTGGGGACTTTGAACTATGGCTACACCTTC,CASSLLGTLNYGYTF
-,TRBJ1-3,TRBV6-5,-,TGTGCCAGCAGTTACCGGTGGTCCATGAACACCATATATTTT,CASSYRWSMNTIYF
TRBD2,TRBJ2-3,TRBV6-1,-,TGTGCCAGCAGTGAGGTGGGGGGGTTAGATACGCAGTATTTT,CASSEVGGLDTQYF
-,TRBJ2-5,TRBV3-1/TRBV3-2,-,TGTGCCAGCAGCATTTTAGCGGAAGAGACCCAGTACTTC,CASSILAEETQYF
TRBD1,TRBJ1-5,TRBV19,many,TGTGCCAGTAGTATTGGACAGGGGGCTCAGCCCCAGCATTTT,CASSIGQGAQPQHF
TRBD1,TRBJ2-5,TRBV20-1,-,TGCAGTGTAACAGGGGCAGAGACCCAGTACTTC,CSVTGAETQYF
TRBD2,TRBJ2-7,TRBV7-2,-,TGTGCCAGCAGCTTAGAAGGGGAGCGGGGCTCCGAGCAGTACTTC,CASSLEGERGSEQYF
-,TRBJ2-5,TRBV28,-,TGTGCCAGCAACTCGGGAGAGACCCAGTACTTC,CASNSGETQYF
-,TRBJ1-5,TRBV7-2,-,TGTGCCAGCAGCTTGGGGGGTCAGCCCCAGCATTTT,CASSLGGQPQHF
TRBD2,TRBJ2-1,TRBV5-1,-,TGCGCCAGCAGCATCGGACTAGCGACCTACAATGAGCAGTTCTTC,CASSIGLATYNEQFF
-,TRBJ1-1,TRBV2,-,TGTGCCAGCAGTCCCCCCCCCGGGAACACTGAAGCTTTCTTT,CASSPPPGNTEAFF